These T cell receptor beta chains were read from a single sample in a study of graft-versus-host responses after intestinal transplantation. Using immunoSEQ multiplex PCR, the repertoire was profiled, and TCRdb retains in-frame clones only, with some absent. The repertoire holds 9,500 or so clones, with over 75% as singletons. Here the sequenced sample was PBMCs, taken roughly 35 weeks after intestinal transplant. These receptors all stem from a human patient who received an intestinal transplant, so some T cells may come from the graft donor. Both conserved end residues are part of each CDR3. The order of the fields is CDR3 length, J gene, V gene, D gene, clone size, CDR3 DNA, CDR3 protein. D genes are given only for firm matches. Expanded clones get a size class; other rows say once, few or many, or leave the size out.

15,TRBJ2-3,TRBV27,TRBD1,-,TGTGCCAGCAGTTTAGACAGGGTTAGCACAGATACGCAGTATTTT,CASSLDRVSTDTQYF
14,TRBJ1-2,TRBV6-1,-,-,TGTGCCAGCAGTCCCGAGGCGGGTAACTATGGCTACACCTTC,CASSPEAGNYGYTF
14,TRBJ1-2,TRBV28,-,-,TGTGCCAGCAGAGAAGCCGGGCCGCACCAATCAACCCTCTTC,CASREAGPHQSTLF
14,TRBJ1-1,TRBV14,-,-,TGTGCCAGCAGCCAAGAAGAGAGGGGCGCTGAAGCTTTCTTT,CASSQEERGAEAFF
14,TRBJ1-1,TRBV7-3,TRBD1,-,TGTGCCAGCAGCTTACGGGACAGGTCCACGGAAGCTTTCTTT,CASSLRDRSTEAFF
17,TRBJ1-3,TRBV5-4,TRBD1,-,TGTGCCAGCAGCTCGGGGCCACAGGGGGCGGCTGGAAACACCATATATTTT,CASSSGPQGAAGNTIYF
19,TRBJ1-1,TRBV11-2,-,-,TGTGCCAGCAGCCCGTTCCTCCGGGAAAAAGGGTGGAGGCAGGCTGAAGCTTTCTTT,CASSPFLREKGWRQAEAFF
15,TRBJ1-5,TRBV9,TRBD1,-,TGTGCCAGCAGCGTAGCGGGACAGTACAATCAGCCCCAGCATTTT,CASSVAGQYNQPQHF
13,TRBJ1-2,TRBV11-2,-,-,TGTGCCAGCAGCTTAAGTAGGAGCTATGGCTACACCTTC,CASSLSRSYGYTF
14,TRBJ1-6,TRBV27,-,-,TGTGCCAGCAGTTCCCCGGGCCATAATTCACCCCTCCACTTT,CASSSPGHNSPLHF
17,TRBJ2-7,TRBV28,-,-,TGTGCCAGCAGCTCCCTCCCCCCGCAGGTAATACCCTACGAGCAGTACTTC,CASSSLPPQVIPYEQYF
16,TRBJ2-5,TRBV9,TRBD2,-,TGTGCCAGCAGCGAAAGCCTAGCGGGAGGACAAGAGACCCAGTACTTC,CASSESLAGGQETQYF
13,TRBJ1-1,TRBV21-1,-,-,TGTGCCAGCAGCAAAGAGGGGAACAGGGAAGCTTTCTTT,CASSKEGNREAFF
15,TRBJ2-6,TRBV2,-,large,TGTGCCAGCAGTATGCAGGGGCCAGGGGCCAACGTCCTGACTTTC,CASSMQGPGANVLTF
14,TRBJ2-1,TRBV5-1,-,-,TGCGCCAGCAGTTTGGGGTACTCCTACAATGAGCAGTTCTTC,CASSLGYSYNEQFF
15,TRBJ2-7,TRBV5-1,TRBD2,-,TGCGCCAGCAGCTTATCTAGCGGGAGCTCCTACGAGCAGTACTTC,CASSLSSGSSYEQYF
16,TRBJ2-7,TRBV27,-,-,TGTGCCAGCAGTTTATCGATCACGGGATTGGCCTACGAGCAGTACTTC,CASSLSITGLAYEQYF
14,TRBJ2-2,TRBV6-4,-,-,TGTGCCAGCAGTGACTCTACCGACACCGGGGAGCTGTTTTTT,CASSDSTDTGELFF
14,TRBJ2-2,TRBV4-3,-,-,TGCGCCAGCAGCCAAGATAAGTGGGCCGGGGAGCTGTTTTTT,CASSQDKWAGELFF
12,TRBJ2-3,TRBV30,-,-,TGTGCTCAGCGAGACCGCCCAGATACGCAGTATTTT,CAQRDRPDTQYF
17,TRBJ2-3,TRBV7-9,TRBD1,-,TGTGCCAGCAGCTTAGCGCACGGGACAGGGGGCACAGATACGCAGTATTTT,CASSLAHGTGGTDTQYF
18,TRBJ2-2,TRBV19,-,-,TGTGCCAGTAGTATAGACAGGAGGCAGGGAGTCTCTAAAACGGAGCTGTTTTTT,CASSIDRRQGVSKTELFF
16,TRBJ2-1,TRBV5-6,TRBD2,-,TGTGCCAGCAGCTTGGGGCTAGCGGGAGCCTACAATGAGCAGTTCTTC,CASSLGLAGAYNEQFF
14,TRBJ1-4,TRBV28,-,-,TGTGCCAGCAGCCATCCAGGGAACAATGAAAAACTGTTTTTT,CASSHPGNNEKLFF
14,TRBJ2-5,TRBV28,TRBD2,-,TGTGCCGCCAGCCGCGCGGGAGACCAAGAGACCCAGTACTTC,CAASRAGDQETQYF
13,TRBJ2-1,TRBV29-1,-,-,TGCAGCGTTAAGTCTTATTCCTACAATGAGCAGTTCTTC,CSVKSYSYNEQFF
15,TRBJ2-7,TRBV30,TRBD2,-,TGTGCCTGGAGTGGCGGGACTAGCGGCTCCTACGAGCAGTACTTC,CAWSGGTSGSYEQYF
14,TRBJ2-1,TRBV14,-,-,TGTGCCAGCAGCCAAGTTTCAGCCGGGAATGAGCAGTTCTTC,CASSQVSAGNEQFF
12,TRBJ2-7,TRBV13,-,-,TGTGCCAGCAGCTTAGGCTGGTCCGAGCAGTACTTC,CASSLGWSEQYF
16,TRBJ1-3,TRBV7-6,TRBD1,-,TGTGCCAGCAGCACCCGGGACAGGGAGCCTGGAAACACCATATATTTT,CASSTRDREPGNTIYF
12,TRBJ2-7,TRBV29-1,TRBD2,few,TGCAGCGTTGTAGCGGGAGTGGGCGAGCAGTACTTC,CSVVAGVGEQYF
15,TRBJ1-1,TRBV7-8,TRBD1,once,TGTGCCAGCAGCTTATTTGGGACAGGGGGCCCTGAAGCTTTCTTT,CASSLFGTGGPEAFF
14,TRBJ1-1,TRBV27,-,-,TGTGCCAGCAGTCCTGTGGGTCGGAACACTGAAGCTTTCTTT,CASSPVGRNTEAFF
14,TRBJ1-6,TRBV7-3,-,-,TGTGCCAGCAGCTTATCGAACAGTAATTCACCCCTCCACTTT,CASSLSNSNSPLHF
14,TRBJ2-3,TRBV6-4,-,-,TGTGCCAGCAGTGACTCCAGGGACACAGATACGCAGTATTTT,CASSDSRDTDTQYF
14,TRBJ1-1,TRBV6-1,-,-,TGTGCCAGCAGTGACGGACACAGAAACACTGAAGCTTTCTTT,CASSDGHRNTEAFF
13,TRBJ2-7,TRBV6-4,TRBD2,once,TGTGCCAGCAGTGACGACGGGAGGTCCGAGCAGTACTTC,CASSDDGRSEQYF
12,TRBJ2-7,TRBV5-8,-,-,TGTGCCAGCAGCTCCCTTGGTAGCGAGCAGTACTTC,CASSSLGSEQYF
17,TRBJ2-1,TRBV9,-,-,TGTGCCAGCAGCTTGCAGTCGAGTGGGACGGACTACAATGAGCAGTTCTTC,CASSLQSSGTDYNEQFF
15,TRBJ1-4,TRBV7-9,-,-,TGTGCCAGCAGCCCGGGCGTGAGGGAAGGGGAAAAACTGTTTTTT,CASSPGVREGEKLFF
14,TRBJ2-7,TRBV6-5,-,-,TGTGCCAGCAGTTACAGACTGCCCTCCTACGAGCAGTACTTC,CASSYRLPSYEQYF
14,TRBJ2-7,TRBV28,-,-,TGTGCCAGCAAACTATCGGACGGAACCTACGAGCAGTACTTC,CASKLSDGTYEQYF
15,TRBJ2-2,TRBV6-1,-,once,TGTGCCAGCAGACTATGGGGATGGGACACCGGGGAGCTGTTTTTT,CASRLWGWDTGELFF
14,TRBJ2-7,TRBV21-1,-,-,TGTGCCAGCAGCAAAGACGGGACAGGGGGCGAGCAGTACTTC,CASSKDGTGGEQYF
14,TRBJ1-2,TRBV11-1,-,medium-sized,TGTGCCAGCAGCTTCCCGGGCGGGGCGCGGGGCTACACCTTC,CASSFPGGARGYTF
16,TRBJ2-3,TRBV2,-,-,TGTGCCAGCAGGGAACCCTATGTGAGGGCTTTAGATACGCAGTATTTT,CASREPYVRALDTQYF
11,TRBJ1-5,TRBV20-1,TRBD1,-,TGCAGTGCTACGACAGGGGAGCCCCAGCATTTT,CSATTGEPQHF
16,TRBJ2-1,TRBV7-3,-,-,TGTGCCAGCACCCAATCTGGGTTGAGCTCCTACAATGAGCAGTTCTTC,CASTQSGLSSYNEQFF
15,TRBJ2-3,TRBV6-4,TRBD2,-,TGTGCCAGCAGTGAGAGTAGCGGGAGCACAGATACGCAGTATTTT,CASSESSGSTDTQYF
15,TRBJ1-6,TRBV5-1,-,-,TGCGCCAGCAGCCTAGGACGGAGGGATAATTCACCCCTCCACTTT,CASSLGRRDNSPLHF
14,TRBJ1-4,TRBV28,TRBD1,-,TGTGCCAGCAGGACAGGGGGGATTAATGAAAAACTGTTTTTT,CASRTGGINEKLFF
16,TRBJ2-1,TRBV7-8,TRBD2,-,TGTGCCAGCAGCTTAGCGGCGGGAGTGCCCTACAATGAGCAGTTCTTC,CASSLAAGVPYNEQFF